This T cell receptor (beta chain) was documented in a study of T cell repertoires in cytomegalovirus infection. Concerning this clonotype itself: Antigen: not known.

TCRdb re-derived calls from the reads in MiXCR, one entry per CDR3 protein. Of hundreds of thousands of distinct CDR3 sequences listed, 9.6% are singletons. CDR3 length equals 14 residues. CDR1 is LNHDA, CDR2 SQIVND, per germline (reference sequence). The J segment lost 2 bases and the V segment lost 7 bases, leaving 4 bases of the junction unmatched. Regarding the study as a whole: The cumulative frequency of public TCR beta families identified carriers of CMV plus the relevant HLA.

The clonotype was recovered from a human donor in good health (CMV status not recorded). Some clones in this sample may be carry-over from other donors' samples. J is TRBJ2-1 and V is TRBV19, with 8 bases that match TRBD2. Sequenced material: PBMCs. In DNA, the CDR3 is TGTGCCAGTACCTCGACTAGCGCCTACAATGAGCAGTTCTTC. It specifies CASTSTSAYNEQFF.